A single T cell receptor (beta chain) is shown here with its context. The antigen is not known. In germline, CDR1 is LNHNV, CDR2 YYDKDF (reference sequence). V was cut by 8 bases and J by 4 bases, with 17 bases left in between. The CDR3 has 15 amino acids. This entry belongs to a study of blood T cells in healthy people across ages. General study points: Across samples, TCR beta diversity tracked strongly with naive T cell percentage.

Through a sample-barcoded 5' primer and a J-beta primer mix, a second PCR was run for roughly 7 to 12 cycles. TCRdb recomputed calls from the 5' RACE reads with MiXCR, one row per CDR3 protein. The sample includes around 1,000,000 distinct CDR3 sequences, under 30% of them seen just once. The same specimen was also included in a second study, on T cells of mothers and their children. That work adds: A slight, non-significant increase in overlap was found for related mother-child pairs relative to unrelated pairs.

This clonotype originated in a girl aged 2 to 10 in good health. The V and J genes are TRBV15 and TRBJ2-2, with D unclear. Sequenced sample: blood. The CDR3 reads CATVDPLTGTGELFF. The CDR3 region has the DNA TGTGCCACCGTAGACCCACTAACTGGCACCGGGGAGCTGTTTTTT.